Below are 14 T cell receptor beta chains sequenced from a single sample in a study of T-cell reconstitution after alpha-beta-depleted transplantation in children. Unique molecular identifiers featured in how the TCRbeta library was prepared. TCRdb recomputed calls from the PCR reads with MiXCR, one row per CDR3 protein. The table shows approximately 520,000 distinct CDR3 sequences, with over 25% occurring only once. Sequencing used PBMCs from the stem cell graft donor, obtained from the stem cell graft. The receptors stem from a human donor who donated a stem cell graft to a child with aplastic anemia.

V is TRBV27 and J is TRBJ1-1; no firm D call. CDR1 and CDR2 from the germline V gene are MNHEY and SMNVEV (reference sequence). V was clipped by 1 base and J by 2 bases, with 8 bases between them. This CDR3 region has 14 residues. The CDR3 protein is CASSLYRDNTEAFF. CDR3 nucleotide sequence: TGTGCCAGCAGTTTATACAGAGATAACACTGAAGCTTTCTTT.

This clonotype was picked up a small number of times. The chain employs TRBV20-1 and TRBJ1-2; TRBD1 matches at 10 bases. CDR1 and CDR2 (germline): DFQATT, SNEGSKA (reference sequence). The CDR3 is made up of 13 amino acids. The ends lost 6 bases at V and 0 bases at J; junction bases unmatched: 1. CDR3 nucleotides: TGCAGTGCCGGACAGGGGGCTAACTATGGCTACACCTTC. Translating gives CSAGQGANYGYTF.

This clonotype has only a few counts. J is TRBJ1-1 and V is TRBV10-3, with D unclear. V was trimmed by 0 bases and J by 0 bases, leaving 14 bases between them. Germline lookup yields CDR1 ENHRY and CDR2 SYGVKD. The CDR3 sequence is 17 residues long. The CDR3 DNA follows: TGTGCCATCAGTGAGTCGGCAGGAGGCCGCATGAACACTGAAGCTTTCTTT. Its protein is CAISESAGGRMNTEAFF.

This chain uses TRBV29-1 with TRBJ1-2; unclear D gene. There are 16 residues in the CDR3. The germline gives CDR1 SQVTM, CDR2 ANQGSEA. V was clipped by 2 bases and J by 4 bases, with 20 bases between them. For the CDR3, the DNA is TGCAGCGTTGAAACCGGGGAGGTGAGGGAAGGCTATGGCTACACCTTC. Encoded protein: CSVETGEVREGYGYTF.

This clonotype turned up a few times. This sequence joins TRBV20-1 and TRBJ1-3, with D possibly matching TRBD1 (6 bases). This CDR3 has 16 residues. Germline CDR1 and CDR2: DFQATT and SNEGSKA (reference sequence). Between the trimmed V and J ends, which lost 0 bases and 7 bases, there was a span of 19 bases. The CDR3 region is CSAREWGPPGRNTIYF. CDR3 in DNA: TGCAGTGCTAGAGAATGGGGGCCCCCGGGTCGGAACACCATATATTTT.

This clonotype has more than one count but fewer than ten. The rearrangement joins TRBV28 to TRBJ2-7; a weak D match, TRBD2 (6 bases). CDR1 is MDHEN and CDR2 is SYDVKM in the germline V gene. Trimming shortened V by 5 bases and J by 2 bases, and 16 bases separated the two germline ends. The CDR3 covers 15 residues. CDR3: CASSPTGTGAYEQYF. The CDR3 nucleotides are TGTGCCAGCAGTCCTACCGGGACGGGAGCCTACGAGCAGTACTTC.

The rearrangement uses TRBV6-1 and TRBJ2-2; 7 positions agree with TRBD2. The V and J ends lost 6 bases and 0 bases, in that order; junction bases with no gene match: 4. The germline gives CDR1 MNHNS, CDR2 SASEGT. There are 15 residues in the CDR3. CDR3 DNA sequence: TGTGCCAGCAGCCTAGCGGAGGCGAACACCGGGGAGCTGTTTTTT. As protein: CASSLAEANTGELFF.

This clonotype came up once. The rearrangement links TRBV18 to TRBJ1-2; D uncertain. Germline V gene data show CDR1 as KGHSH and CDR2 as LQKENI. This CDR3 has 14 residues. Trimming removed 2 bases from V and 2 bases from J, with 9 bases in between. CDR3 coding DNA: TGTGCCAGCTCACCAGGCCTTACGAACTATGGCTACACCTTC. Residues: CASSPGLTNYGYTF.

This clonotype was seen a handful of times. The chain joins TRBV20-1 to TRBJ1-1, with 7 bases that match TRBD1. Germline V gene data show CDR1 as DFQATT and CDR2 as SNEGSKA (reference sequence). This CDR3 is built from 12 residues. Trimming removed 5 bases from V and 3 bases from J; junction bases left unmatched: 3. The CDR3 region is CSASDRHTEAFF. CDR3 bases: TGCAGTGCTTCGGACAGGCACACTGAAGCTTTCTTT.

The V and J genes are TRBV7-8 and TRBJ1-3, with a possible D match to TRBD1 (6 bases). The V and J ends lost 2 bases and 6 bases respectively, with 20 bases between them. The CDR3 loop spans 17 amino acids. The germline V gene has CDR1 SGHVS and CDR2 FQNEAQ. CDR3 residues: CASSLTGTKLSSNTIYF. DNA for the CDR3: TGTGCCAGCAGCTTAACAGGGACCAAGCTTAGTTCAAACACCATATATTTT.

This clonotype has more than one count but fewer than ten. The chain links TRBV15 to TRBJ2-1; 8 nucleotides line up with TRBD1. The V gene end was trimmed by 5 bases and the J gene end by 4 bases; junction bases not matched to a gene: 7. The CDR3 loop spans 15 amino acids. Germline V lookup: CDR1 LNHNV, CDR2 YYDKDF (reference sequence). The CDR3 reads CATSEKGQVYNEQFF. As DNA, the CDR3 is TGTGCCACCAGCGAAAAGGGACAGGTGTACAATGAGCAGTTCTTC.

The chain carries TRBV25-1 and TRBJ2-3; 9 bases are a match to TRBD2. V lost 5 bases, J lost 6 bases, and 6 bases stayed unmatched. The CDR3 length is 14 residues. Germline CDR1 reads MGHDK; CDR2 reads SYGVNS. CDR3 amino acids: CASSRSGGSDTQYF. In nucleotides, the CDR3 is TGTGCCAGCAGTCGTAGCGGGGGCTCGGATACGCAGTATTTT. Complete variable domain (other parts from reference TRBV25-1 and TRBJ2-3): EADIYQTPRYLVIGTGKKITLECSQTMGHDKMYWYQQDPGMELHLIHYSYGVNSTEKGDLSSESTVSRIRTEHFPLTLESARPSHTSQYLCASSRSGGSDTQYFGPGTRLTVL.

This clonotype was counted between two and nine times. V usage is TRBV20-1 and J usage is TRBJ2-7; TRBD2 matches at 7 bases. Per the germline V gene, CDR1 is DFQATT and CDR2 is SNEGSKA (reference sequence). The V and J ends lost 6 bases and 0 bases, in that order; junction bases with no gene match: 5. This CDR3 is 13 amino acids long. CDR3 sequence (DNA): TGCAGTGCCGGGGACTACCCCTCCTACGAGCAGTACTTC. Residues: CSAGDYPSYEQYF.

This chain links TRBV27 with TRBJ2-5; unclear D gene. The V gene's germline CDR1 is MNHEY and CDR2 SMNVEV (reference sequence). The CDR3 has 16 residues. V gave up 6 bases and J gave up 4 bases, with 21 bases separating them. The CDR3, as DNA: TGTGCCAGCAGCCGTTTAGGGCCCGCCTCCAGAGAGACCCAGTACTTC. Protein product: CASSRLGPASRETQYF.